This T cell receptor beta chain came from a study of regulatory T cells in long-lasting Graves disease. Across the study: More than 5 years of antithyroid drugs with positive TSH receptor antibodies defined persistent Graves' disease. The study, taken as a whole, reports: Those with persistent disease had in common more public clonotypes (approximately 2,500) than new patients (about 900).

This clonotype was recorded at least ten times. Its antigen is not known. V was pared by 7 bases and J by 3 bases, with 15 bases between. Germline CDR1 reads MNHNS; CDR2 reads SASEGT. There are 14 residues in the CDR3. Time point given: persistent/refractory GD, antithyroid drugs over 5 years with positive TRAb. After RNA was extracted from PBMCs, the TCR library was made from it. Graves' disease diagnosis used American Thyroid Association guidelines. In building TCR beta libraries, iRepertoire HTBI primers were used together with Arm-PCR of CDR3 regions. TCRdb reanalysed the multiplex PCR reads using MiXCR and keeps one entry per CDR3 protein. The repertoire holds a few hundred thousand distinct CDR3 sequences, with about 20% as singletons.

The chain uses TRBV6-1 and TRBJ1-2, with a weak D call TRBD1 (5 bases). The sequencing here drew on peripheral blood mononuclear cells (PBMCs), taken when the disease was refractory, from a patient treated with antithyroid drugs. The clonotype was recovered from a female donor with Graves disease. The CDR3 sequence is CASTYSGGYYGYTF. The DNA for the CDR3 is TGTGCCAGCACCTACAGTGGGGGTTACTATGGCTACACCTTC.